This T cell receptor (beta chain) originates from a study of cytotoxic CD8 clonotypes in ibrutinib-treated CLL. Whole-study results and caveats: At baseline, clonality was higher than in age-matched healthy donors and correlated with CD8+ counts. Treatment saw public clonotypes, which were uncommon, either contract or stay stable.

The CDR3 has 19 residues. The ends lost 3 bases at V and 2 bases at J; junction bases unmatched: 10. Germline V gene lookup returns CDR1 MNHEY and CDR2 SMNVEV (reference sequence). Researchers set a sequencing depth target of 1 in 200,000 to 1 in 1 million T cells. This table comes from immunoSEQ multiplex PCR, and its TCRdb copy is limited to in-frame clones, with some not included. The sample carries about 120,000 clones, roughly 57% recorded once. Regarding this clone: Its antigen is not known.

The TCR sequence derives from a human donor with chronic lymphocytic leukemia. The rearrangement links TRBV27 to TRBJ2-2, with TRBD1 identical over 12 bases. This specimen consisted of PBMCs, obtained after 24 months of ibrutinib treatment. The CDR3 coding sequence is TGTGCCAGCAGTTTTATAACCGGGACAGGGGGCCAAAACACCGGGGAGCTGTTTTTT. As protein: CASSFITGTGGQNTGELFF.